A single sample gave rise to the 20 T cell receptor beta chains below, sequenced in a study of T cell responses to AZD1222 COVID-19 vaccine. Using immunoSEQ multiplex PCR, the repertoire was profiled, and TCRdb retains in-frame clones only, with some absent. The sample lists 70,000 to 95,000 clones, approximately 80% occurring once. The sequences come from peripheral blood, collected on day 0 of AZD1222 vaccination. The receptors shown here come from an adult in good health.

V and J are TRBV12-3 or TRBV12-4 and TRBJ1-5; D might be TRBD1 (5 bases). This CDR3 spans 12 amino acids. V was pared by 6 bases and J by 8 bases, with 11 bases between. The CDR3 reads CASSQRGEPQHF. The CDR3 DNA reads TGTGCCAGCAGCCAGCGGGGGGAGCCCCAGCATTTT.

The chain links TRBV5-1 to TRBJ2-3, with D perhaps assigned TRBD1 or TRBD2 (5 bases each). Trimming stripped 0 bases from V and 2 bases from J, with 13 bases between. Germline values: CDR1 SGHRS, CDR2 YFSETQ. The CDR3 spans 16 residues. The CDR3 region is CASSLVGARDTDTQYF. CDR3 DNA sequence: TGCGCCAGCAGCTTGGTCGGGGCGAGGGACACAGATACGCAGTATTTT.

The gene calls are TRBV4-2 and TRBJ1-2; D ambiguous. Per the germline V gene, CDR1 is LGHNA and CDR2 is YNFKEQ. This CDR3 spans 16 amino acids. The ends were cut back, 5 bases at V and 2 bases at J, with 18 bases in the middle. The CDR3 sequence: CASSSGPKSLNYGYTF. In DNA, the CDR3 is TGTGCCAGCAGCAGCGGGCCGAAGTCCCTAAACTATGGCTACACCTTC.

This chain uses TRBV2 with TRBJ1-2; D remains ambiguous. Trimming took off 6 bases at V and 3 bases at J, with 8 bases between the two ends. This CDR3 has 12 amino acids. Germline V gene sequence: CDR1 SNHLY, CDR2 FYNNEI. The CDR3 region is CASSKRDYGYTF. CDR3 coding DNA: TGTGCCAGCAGCAAGAGAGACTATGGCTACACCTTC.

The J gene is TRBJ2-3, the V gene TRBV7-9; the match to TRBD2 covers 12 bases. Germline V gene lookup returns CDR1 SEHNR and CDR2 FQNEAQ (reference sequence). Trimming at V came to 3 bases and at J to 2 bases, leaving 6 bases not matched to a gene. The CDR3 sequence is 17 residues long. The CDR3 spells CASSFPRLAGVTDTQYF. Here the CDR3 DNA reads TGTGCCAGCAGCTTCCCGCGACTAGCGGGAGTCACAGATACGCAGTATTTT.

The V gene is TRBV30, the J gene TRBJ1-3; D is possibly TRBD1 (5 bases). V lost 2 bases and J 4 bases, leaving 12 bases between the germline ends. Germline V lookup: CDR1 GTSNPN, CDR2 SVGIG (reference sequence). The CDR3 has 14 amino acids. CDR3 loop: CAWSQGLYGNTIYF. CDR3 coding DNA: TGTGCCTGGAGTCAGGGTTTGTACGGAAACACCATATATTTT.

The chain has TRBV5-4 and TRBJ1-1, with 7 bases identical to TRBD1. CDR1 is SGHNT and CDR2 is YYREEE in the germline V gene (reference sequence). This CDR3 is built from 16 residues. The trim removed 5 bases at V and 6 bases at J, leaving 16 bases unmatched. The CDR3 nucleotides read TGTGCCAGCAGACCTGATTTGACAGGGTCGAGGGCTGAAGCTTTCTTT. Protein product: CASRPDLTGSRAEAFF.

The chain uses TRBV27 and TRBJ1-2; no clear D. The CDR3 is 13 amino acids. Germline values: CDR1 MNHEY, CDR2 SMNVEV (reference sequence). V dropped 5 bases and J dropped 4 bases, with 11 bases sitting between them. The CDR3 protein is CASSTSAGYGYTF. DNA for the CDR3: TGTGCCAGCAGTACCAGCGCCGGCTATGGCTACACCTTC.

V is TRBV3-1 (or the pseudogene TRBV3-2) and J is TRBJ1-4; D possibly corresponds to TRBD1 (6 bases). The V gene's germline CDR1 is LGHDT and CDR2 YNNKEL (reference sequence). The CDR3 covers 14 residues. Deletions cut 4 bases from V and 7 bases from J, with 13 bases between. CDR3 region: CASSLDSFGEKLFF. The CDR3 coding sequence is TGTGCCAGCAGCCTGGACAGCTTCGGTGAAAAACTGTTTTTT.

This chain connects TRBV7-8 to TRBJ2-3; tentatively, D is TRBD2 (5 bases). This CDR3 has 15 residues. V lost 2 bases to trimming and J lost 0 bases, with 9 bases between them. Germline lookup yields CDR1 SGHVS and CDR2 FQNEAQ. CDR3 protein: CASSLREGSTDTQYF. In DNA, the CDR3 is TGTGCCAGCAGCTTACGGGAAGGTAGCACAGATACGCAGTATTTT.

The chain uses TRBV3-1 (or the pseudogene TRBV3-2) and TRBJ1-2; D may be TRBD1 (6 bases). Trimming cost V 4 bases and J 7 bases, with 13 bases left between them. Germline V gives CDR1 LGHDT, CDR2 YNNKEL (reference sequence). This CDR3 region has 13 residues. The CDR3 DNA is TGTGCCAGCAGCCGGCAGGGGAAGGGTGGCTACACCTTC. Translation: CASSRQGKGGYTF.

The J gene is TRBJ2-5, the V gene TRBV19; 11 bases fit TRBD2. The germline gives CDR1 LNHDA, CDR2 SQIVND (reference sequence). This CDR3 spans 16 amino acids. J was trimmed by 5 bases and V by 5 bases; bases with no gene match: 10. CDR3 sequence: CASSPLAGGQGETQYF. CDR3 nucleotides: TGTGCCAGTAGTCCTTTAGCGGGAGGGCAGGGGGAGACCCAGTACTTC.

The rearrangement joins TRBV30 to TRBJ1-1; 7 bases match TRBD1. Per the germline V gene, CDR1 is GTSNPN and CDR2 is SVGIG (reference sequence). J gave up 4 bases and V 3 bases, and 5 bases lay outside the gene matches. The CDR3 spans 13 residues. CDR3 in amino acids: CAWRAQGVTEAFF. The DNA of the CDR3 is TGTGCCTGGAGGGCCCAGGGGGTCACTGAAGCTTTCTTT.

The chain links TRBV6-5 to TRBJ1-1; D may be TRBD1 (6 bases). The CDR3 runs to 15 residues. The germline CDR1 and CDR2 sequences are MNHEY and SVGAGI. V lost 6 bases to trimming and J lost 4 bases, with 18 bases between them. The CDR3 DNA sequence: TGTGCCAGCAGCAACTATCAGGGGTTAGGCACTGAAGCTTTCTTT. The encoded protein is CASSNYQGLGTEAFF.

V is TRBV18 and J is TRBJ2-7; D gene uncertain. Germline V gene data show CDR1 as KGHSH and CDR2 as LQKENI. V lost 0 bases and J 3 bases, leaving 9 bases between the germline ends. The CDR3 runs to 14 residues. The CDR3 DNA sequence: TGTGCCAGCTCACCACCGGCAGCCCTCTACGAGCAGTACTTC. The encoded protein is CASSPPAALYEQYF.

V gene TRBV18 combines with J gene TRBJ2-7; 7 bases fit TRBD2. J lost 0 bases, V lost 4 bases, and 0 bases had no gene match. The CDR3 is made up of 13 amino acids. Germline-derived CDR1 and CDR2 are KGHSH and LQKENI. The CDR3 is CASSRGGSYEQYF. CDR3 nucleotides: TGTGCCAGCTCACGCGGGGGCTCCTACGAGCAGTACTTC.

The J gene is TRBJ1-1, the V gene TRBV27; 9 nucleotides align to TRBD1. Germline CDR1 is MNHEY and CDR2 is SMNVEV (reference sequence). This CDR3 is 15 amino acids long. Germline trimming cut 0 bases from V and 5 bases from J; bases unmatched to any gene: 4. CDR3 amino acids: CASSLSGTGPTEAFF. The CDR3, as DNA: TGTGCCAGCAGTTTATCCGGGACAGGGCCAACTGAAGCTTTCTTT.

This clone was observed a handful of times. V gene TRBV6-1 combines with J gene TRBJ2-3; 8 bases match TRBD1. This CDR3 contains 15 residues. J lost 2 bases, V lost 3 bases, and 4 bases had no gene match. Germline V gene lookup returns CDR1 MNHNS and CDR2 SASEGT. The CDR3 coding sequence is TGTGCCAGCAGTGACAGGGGGCGGGACACAGATACGCAGTATTTT. Translating it yields CASSDRGRDTDTQYF.

The V gene is TRBV28, the J gene TRBJ1-2, with D tentatively TRBD1 (5 bases). CDR3 length: 14 residues. Germline V lookup: CDR1 MDHEN, CDR2 SYDVKM. V was cut by 5 bases and J by 3 bases, with 13 bases left in between. The CDR3 sequence is CASSGGVLDYGYTF. CDR3 nucleotide sequence: TGTGCCAGCAGTGGAGGGGTCCTAGACTATGGCTACACCTTC.

This chain connects TRBV7-9 to TRBJ1-4; D call uncertain. V lost 5 bases and J lost 0, with 10 bases in between. CDR3 length equals 15 residues. Germline lookup yields CDR1 SEHNR and CDR2 FQNEAQ (reference sequence). The CDR3 DNA is TGTGCCAGCAGCATTACAGATACAACTAATGAAAAACTGTTTTTT. It codes for CASSITDTTNEKLFF.